This TCR beta chain came from a study of blood T cell repertoires in COVID-19. Here immunoSEQ multiplex PCR was the method, and the copy in TCRdb shows in-frame clones only, minus some. Of about 400,000 clones in the sample, around 88% were seen once. The CDR3 contains 14 residues. CDR1 is MNHEY, CDR2 SVGAGI, per germline. The V gene lost 7 bases and the J gene lost 3 bases, with 15 bases spanning the gap. Specimen: peripheral blood. The genes are TRBV6-5 and TRBJ1-1; D may be TRBD1 (5 bases). This TCR derives from a woman aged 25 to 39 with acute or convalescent COVID-19. The DNA of the CDR3 is TGTGCCAGCACCCTACAGCGGGGGGACACTGAAGCTTTCTTT. Amino acid sequence: CASTLQRGDTEAFF.